This T cell receptor beta chain was sequenced in a study of cytomegalovirus exposure and HLA in healthy donors. It was with 60 Vbeta and 13 Jbeta primers that the PCR ran. Here immunoSEQ multiplex PCR was the method, and the copy in TCRdb shows in-frame clones only, minus some. Here the sample spans under 150,000 clones, around 74% being singletons. V shed 1 base, J shed 5 bases, and the junction held 9 bases outside the gene matches. The CDR3 covers 17 residues. CDR1 and CDR2 from the germline V gene are SGHDN and FVKESK. The rearrangement uses TRBV14 and TRBJ2-3, with 10 nucleotides matching TRBD2. The clonotype was recovered from a woman younger than 35 in good health and CMV-seronegative. Sample: PBMCs. The chain's CDR3 is CASSQGRGLAGVDTQYF. The CDR3 nucleotides are TGTGCCAGCAGCCAAGGGCGCGGTCTAGCGGGGGTAGATACGCAGTATTTT.